Shown below are 9 T cell receptor beta chains from a single sample sequenced in a study of shared clonotypes between healthy human individuals. Repertoires were generated with immunoSEQ multiplex PCR, while TCRdb's copy carries only in-frame clones and drops some. Among 2 million to 2.5 million clones listed, 80% to 95% were seen once. The sequenced sample consisted of naive CD4+ T cells from PBMCs. Stated subset: CD45RA+ positively selected. Receptors originate from a man aged 18-30 years in good health. Some clones in this sample may be carry-over from other donors' samples.

The table lists this clone with many counts. J is TRBJ2-4 and V is TRBV2; 8 nucleotides align to TRBD1. From germline, CDR1 is SNHLY and CDR2 FYNNEI. J was trimmed by 9 bases and V by 7 bases; bases with no gene match: 11. The CDR3 runs to 14 residues. The CDR3 reads CASKRVTGEAIQYF. CDR3 nucleotides: TGTGCCAGCAAACGAGTGACAGGGGAGGCCATTCAGTACTTC.

This sequence joins TRBV5-1 and TRBJ2-7; 10 positions match TRBD2. Trimming removed 2 bases from V and 3 bases from J; junction bases left unmatched: 11. The CDR3 runs 17 residues. Germline values: CDR1 SGHRS, CDR2 YFSETQ. CDR3 sequence: CASSFGAGGPGRYEQYF. CDR3 nucleotides: TGCGCCAGCAGCTTTGGAGCGGGAGGGCCGGGGCGCTACGAGCAGTACTTC.

This chain connects TRBV4-2 to TRBJ1-5; D is unclear. With 0 bases removed from V and 6 bases from J, the gap between germline ends came to 12 bases. This CDR3 has 15 amino acids. CDR1 is LGHNA, CDR2 YNFKEQ, per germline. DNA of the CDR3: TGTGCCAGCAGCCAAGACACGTCTGGGAGTCAGCCCCAGCATTTT. The encoded protein is CASSQDTSGSQPQHF.

V usage is TRBV9 and J usage is TRBJ1-6; D call uncertain. Germline V gives CDR1 SGDLS, CDR2 YYNGEE. The V end lost 2 bases, the J end lost 7 bases, and 10 bases lay between the germline ends. The CDR3 is 14 amino acids. The CDR3: CASSVGGVNSPLHF. CDR3 DNA: TGTGCCAGCAGCGTTGGCGGAGTGAATTCACCCCTCCACTTT.

V and J are TRBV7-3 and TRBJ2-2, with 10 bases matching TRBD2. V shed 0 bases and J 7 bases; nucleotides not matched to a gene: 8. This CDR3 is built from 17 residues. Germline CDR1 and CDR2: SGHTA and FQGTGA. The CDR3 coding sequence is TGTGCCAGCAGCTTAACCCCTAGCGGGAGCGTCGGCGGGGAGCTGTTTTTT. Its translation is CASSLTPSGSVGGELFF.

This chain uses TRBV28 with TRBJ1-2, with no clear D. Germline V gene sequence: CDR1 MDHEN, CDR2 SYDVKM. This CDR3 region has 15 residues. V was pared by 4 bases and J by 2 bases, with 14 bases between. Here the CDR3 reads CASSSPLSGNYGYTF. DNA for the CDR3: TGTGCCAGCAGTTCACCTCTGTCCGGGAACTATGGCTACACCTTC.

CDR3: CASSPVAGATDTQYF. The CDR3 DNA reads TGTGCCAGCAGCCCCGTGGCAGGGGCAACAGATACGCAGTATTTT. The chain couples TRBV5-4 to TRBJ2-3; D may be TRBD1 (6 bases). In germline, CDR1 is SGHNT, CDR2 YYREEE (reference sequence). The CDR3 loop spans 15 amino acids. The germline V and J ends were trimmed by 4 bases and 3 bases, with 15 bases remaining between them.

The gene calls are TRBV6-1 and TRBJ1-2, with 8 bases aligning to TRBD1. V dropped 6 bases and J dropped 7; count of bases not matched to a gene: 7. The CDR3 has 13 residues. CDR1 and CDR2 from the germline V gene are MNHNS and SASEGT. The CDR3: CASRPDRVSGYTF. The CDR3 DNA reads as TGTGCCAGCAGGCCGGACAGGGTCTCTGGCTACACCTTC.

This chain uses TRBV5-4 with TRBJ1-4; the D gene is possibly TRBD1 (5 bases). The CDR3 loop spans 16 amino acids. The germline V gene has CDR1 SGHNT and CDR2 YYREEE (reference sequence). V gave up 4 bases and J gave up 8 bases, with 21 bases separating them. In DNA, the CDR3 is TGTGCCAGCAGCCCCGGTTTCTCGGGGCAAGGGGAAAAACTGTTTTTT. Translated, it gives CASSPGFSGQGEKLFF.